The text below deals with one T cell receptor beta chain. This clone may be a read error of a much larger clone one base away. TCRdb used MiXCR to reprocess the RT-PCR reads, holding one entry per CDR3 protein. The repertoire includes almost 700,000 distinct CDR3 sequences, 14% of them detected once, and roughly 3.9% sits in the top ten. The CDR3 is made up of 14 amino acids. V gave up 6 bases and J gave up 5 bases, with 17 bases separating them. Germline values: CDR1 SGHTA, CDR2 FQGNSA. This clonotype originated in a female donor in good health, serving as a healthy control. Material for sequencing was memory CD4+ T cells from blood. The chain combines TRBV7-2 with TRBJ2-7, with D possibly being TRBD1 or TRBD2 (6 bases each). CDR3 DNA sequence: TGTGCCAGCAGGTTGCAGGGGACTTCTCACGAGCAGTACTTC. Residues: CASRLQGTSHEQYF.